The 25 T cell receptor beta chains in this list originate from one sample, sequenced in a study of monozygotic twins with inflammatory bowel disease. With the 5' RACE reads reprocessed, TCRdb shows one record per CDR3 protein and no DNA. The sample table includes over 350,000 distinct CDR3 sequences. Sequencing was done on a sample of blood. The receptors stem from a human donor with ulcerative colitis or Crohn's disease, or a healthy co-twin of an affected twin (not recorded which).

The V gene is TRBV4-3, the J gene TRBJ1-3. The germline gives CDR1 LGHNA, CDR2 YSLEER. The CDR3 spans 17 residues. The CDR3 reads CASSLIGNDLSGNTIYF.

The CDR3 reads CASTRRRDRVYQPQHF. The chain employs TRBV6-2 or TRBV6-3 and TRBJ1-5; TCRdb's assignment of TRBD1 cannot be checked, as there is no DNA. Germline values: CDR1 MNHEY, CDR2 SVGEGT. The CDR3 has 16 amino acids.

CDR3 in amino acids: CASTPLSSGRAETF. The chain recombines TRBV19 with TRBJ1-2; the TRBD1 assignment by TCRdb is unverifiable without DNA. The CDR3 has 14 amino acids. Germline-derived CDR1 and CDR2 are LNHDA and SQIVND (reference sequence).

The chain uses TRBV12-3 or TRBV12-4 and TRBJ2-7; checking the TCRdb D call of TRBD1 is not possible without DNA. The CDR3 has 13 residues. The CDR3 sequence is CASTPALKSLKYF.

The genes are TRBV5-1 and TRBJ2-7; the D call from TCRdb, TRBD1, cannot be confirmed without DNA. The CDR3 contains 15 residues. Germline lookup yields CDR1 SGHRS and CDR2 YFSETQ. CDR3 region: CASGLGTGGIYEQYF. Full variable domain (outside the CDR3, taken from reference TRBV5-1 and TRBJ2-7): KAGVTQTPRYLIKTRGQQVTLSCSPISGHRSVSWYQQTPGQGLQFLFEYFSETQRNKGNFPGRFSGRQFSNSRSEMNVSTLELGDSALYLCASGLGTGGIYEQYFGPGTRLTVT.

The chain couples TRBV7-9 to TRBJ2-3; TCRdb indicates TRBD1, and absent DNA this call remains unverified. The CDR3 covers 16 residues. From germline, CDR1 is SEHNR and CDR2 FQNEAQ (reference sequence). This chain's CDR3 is CASSRTLTLSTDTQYF.

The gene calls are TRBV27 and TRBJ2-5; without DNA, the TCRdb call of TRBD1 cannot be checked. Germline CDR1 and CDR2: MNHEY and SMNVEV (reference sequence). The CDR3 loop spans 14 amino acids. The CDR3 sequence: CASSSRGAQETQYF.

The CDR3 loop reads CASRGLAGTDTQYF. The V and J genes are TRBV6-2 or TRBV6-3 and TRBJ2-3. CDR1 MNHEY and CDR2 SVGEGT come from the germline V gene. This CDR3 is 14 amino acids long.

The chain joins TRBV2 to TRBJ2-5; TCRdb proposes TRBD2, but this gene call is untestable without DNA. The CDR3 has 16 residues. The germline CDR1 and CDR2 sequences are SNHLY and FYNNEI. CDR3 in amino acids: CASRSGLAGIAETQYF.

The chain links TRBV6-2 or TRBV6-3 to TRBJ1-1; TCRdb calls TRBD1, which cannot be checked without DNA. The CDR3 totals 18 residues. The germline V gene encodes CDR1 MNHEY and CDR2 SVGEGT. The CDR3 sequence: CASSPRLRSTKGDTEAFF.

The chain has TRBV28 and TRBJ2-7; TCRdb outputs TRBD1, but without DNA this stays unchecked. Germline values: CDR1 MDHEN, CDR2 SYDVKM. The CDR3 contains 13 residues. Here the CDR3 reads CASTLRGYHEQYF.

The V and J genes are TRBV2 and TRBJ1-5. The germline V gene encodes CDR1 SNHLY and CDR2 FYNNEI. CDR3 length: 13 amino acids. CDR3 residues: CASRRASNQPQHF.

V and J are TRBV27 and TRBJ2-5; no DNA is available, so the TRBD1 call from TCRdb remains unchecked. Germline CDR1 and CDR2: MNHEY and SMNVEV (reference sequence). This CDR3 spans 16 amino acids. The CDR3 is CASSLSGYPLQETQYF.

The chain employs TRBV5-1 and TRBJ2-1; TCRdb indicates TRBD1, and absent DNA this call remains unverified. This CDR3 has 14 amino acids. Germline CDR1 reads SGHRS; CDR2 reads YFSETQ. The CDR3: CASYGQGLLNEQFF.

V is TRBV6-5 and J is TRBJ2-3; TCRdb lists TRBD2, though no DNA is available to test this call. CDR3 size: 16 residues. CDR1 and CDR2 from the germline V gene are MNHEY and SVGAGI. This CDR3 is CASSSLPAGRTDTQYF.

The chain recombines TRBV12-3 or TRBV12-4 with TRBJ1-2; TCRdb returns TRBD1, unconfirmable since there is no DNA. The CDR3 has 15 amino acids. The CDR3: CASSKQGAPNYGYAF.

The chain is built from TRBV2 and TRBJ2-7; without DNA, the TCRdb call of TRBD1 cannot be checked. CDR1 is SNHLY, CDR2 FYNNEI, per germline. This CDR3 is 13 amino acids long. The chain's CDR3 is CASRPGTAYEQYF.

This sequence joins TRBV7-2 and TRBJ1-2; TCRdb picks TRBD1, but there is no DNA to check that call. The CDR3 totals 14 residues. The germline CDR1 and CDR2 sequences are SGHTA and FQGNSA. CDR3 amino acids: CASSRQGLPYGYTF.

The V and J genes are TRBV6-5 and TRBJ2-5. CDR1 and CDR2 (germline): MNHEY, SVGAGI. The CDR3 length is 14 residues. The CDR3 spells CASSYSRLQETQYF.

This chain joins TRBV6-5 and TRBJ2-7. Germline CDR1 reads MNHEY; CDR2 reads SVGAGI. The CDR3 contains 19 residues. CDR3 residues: CASSYYRPQTYSPSYEQYF.

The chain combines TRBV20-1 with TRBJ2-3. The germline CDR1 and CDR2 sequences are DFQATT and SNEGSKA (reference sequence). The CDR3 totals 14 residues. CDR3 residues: CSARDRLAGDTQYF.

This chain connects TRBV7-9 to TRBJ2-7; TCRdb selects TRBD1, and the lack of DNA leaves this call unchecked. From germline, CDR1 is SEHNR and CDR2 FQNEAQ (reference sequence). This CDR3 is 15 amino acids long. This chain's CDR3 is CASSSHRGWHLEQYF.

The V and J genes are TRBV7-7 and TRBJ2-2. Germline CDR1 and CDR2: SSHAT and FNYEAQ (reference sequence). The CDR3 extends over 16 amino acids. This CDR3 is CASSLGPTETTGELFF.

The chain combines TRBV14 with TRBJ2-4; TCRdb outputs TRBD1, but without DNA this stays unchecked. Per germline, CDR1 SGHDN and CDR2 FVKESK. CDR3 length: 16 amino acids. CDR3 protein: CASSQESQGGENIQYF.

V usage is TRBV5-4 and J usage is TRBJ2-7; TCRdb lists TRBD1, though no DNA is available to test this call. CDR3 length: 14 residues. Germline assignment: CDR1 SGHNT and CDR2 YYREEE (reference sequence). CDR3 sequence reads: CASSVYRGDYEQYF. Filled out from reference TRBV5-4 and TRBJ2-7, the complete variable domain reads ETGVTQSPTHLIKTRGQQVTLRCSSQSGHNTVSWYQQALGQGPQFIFQYYREEENGRGNFPPRFSGLQFPNYSSELNVNALELDDSALYLCASSVYRGDYEQYFGPGTRLTVT.